This passage covers 24 T cell receptor beta chains from one sample sequenced in a study of CD8+ T cells in alopecia areata. This sample's treatment: oral pan-JAK inhibitor, 5-10 mg twice daily. Extraction and reverse transcription of RNA yielded cDNA as the sequencing template. The data were produced by immunoSEQ multiplex PCR, yet TCRdb's version contains in-frame clones alone and is incomplete. There are 75,000 to 100,000 clones in the sample; 70% to 85% occur only once, and roughly 17% lies in the top ten. The sequencing here drew on CD8+ T cells sorted from blood, taken between weeks 43 and 45, from a patient treated with tofacitinib. Receptors were obtained from a human donor with alopecia areata.

The chain links TRBV14 to TRBJ2-1; D is perhaps TRBD1 or TRBD2 (5 bases each). Germline V gives CDR1 SGHDN, CDR2 FVKESK. V lost 1 base to trimming and J lost 8 bases, with 15 bases between them. The CDR3 has 15 residues. CDR3 sequence (DNA): TGTGCCAGCAGCCAAGGACAGAGGGTATACGATGAGCAGTTCTTC. Encoded protein: CASSQGQRVYDEQFF.

The sample holds a few counts of this clone. This chain connects TRBV27 to TRBJ1-2; 9 positions match TRBD1. V dropped 5 bases and J dropped 6; count of bases not matched to a gene: 7. This CDR3 has 14 residues. Germline V gives CDR1 MNHEY, CDR2 SMNVEV (reference sequence). This chain's CDR3 is CASSIQQGADGYTF. The CDR3 DNA follows: TGTGCCAGCAGTATCCAACAGGGGGCGGATGGCTACACCTTC.

V usage is TRBV5-1 and J usage is TRBJ2-2; either TRBD1 or TRBD2 may supply D (5 bases each). The CDR3 runs to 16 residues. The V end lost 4 bases, the J end lost 0 bases, and 13 bases lay between the germline ends. Germline values: CDR1 SGHRS, CDR2 YFSETQ. This CDR3 reads CASSDTGTSNTGELFF. The CDR3 region has the DNA TGCGCCAGCAGCGATACCGGGACCTCGAACACCGGGGAGCTGTTTTTT.

Here the CDR3 reads CASSISGYNEQFF. The CDR3, as DNA: TGTGCCAGCAGCATCAGCGGATACAATGAGCAGTTCTTC. The rearrangement links TRBV7-9 to TRBJ2-1, with D tentatively TRBD2 (5 bases). V was pared by 5 bases and J by 4 bases, with 9 bases between. The germline V gene has CDR1 SEHNR and CDR2 FQNEAQ (reference sequence). The CDR3 sequence is 13 residues long. The variable domain in full, completed from reference TRBV7-9 and TRBJ2-1, reads DTGVSQNPRHKITKRGQNVTFRCDPISEHNRLYWYRQTLGQGPEFLTYFQNEAQLEKSRLLSDRFSAERPKGSFSTLEIQRTEQGDSAMYLCASSISGYNEQFFGPGTRLTVL.

This clone was seen more than once but under ten times. The junction differs from germline at one of its ends, possibly a read error. The V call is TRBV4-3, the J call TRBJ2-1; D gene unclear. Germline-derived CDR1 and CDR2 are LGHNA and YSLEER. CDR3 size: 13 residues. In DNA, the CDR3 is TGCGCCAGCAGCCAAGGCTCCGACAATGAGCAGTTCTTC. Translated: CASSQGSDNEQFF.

This clone was picked up a small number of times. The chain couples TRBV29-1 to TRBJ1-2, with D maybe TRBD1 (5 bases). The CDR3 extends over 16 amino acids. V dropped 0 bases and J dropped 0 bases, with 14 bases sitting between them. Germline V gives CDR1 SQVTM, CDR2 ANQGSEA. CDR3 amino acids: CSVEDGTDPSNYGYTF. The CDR3 coding sequence is TGCAGCGTTGAAGATGGGACGGACCCTTCTAACTATGGCTACACCTTC.

V usage is TRBV7-6 and J usage is TRBJ1-2; maybe TRBD1 (5 bases). Germline lookup yields CDR1 SGHVS and CDR2 FNYEAQ. The CDR3 has 15 residues. The V end was cut by 5 bases, the J end by 4 bases, with 17 bases between. The CDR3 region is CASSPGEGRGYGYTF. The CDR3, as DNA: TGTGCCAGCAGCCCCGGGGAGGGGCGAGGCTATGGCTACACCTTC. The full variable domain, completed using reference TRBV7-6 and TRBJ1-2, is GAGVSQSPRYKVTKRGQDVALRCDPISGHVSLYWYRQALGQGPEFLTYFNYEAQQDKSGLPNDRFSAERPEGSISTLTIQRTEQRDSAMYRCASSPGEGRGYGYTFGSGTRLTVV.

This clone occurred a few times. The J gene is TRBJ2-2, the V gene TRBV29-1, with D unresolved. The ends were cut back, 7 bases at V and 4 bases at J, with 10 bases in the middle. The CDR3 covers 12 residues. Germline V gives CDR1 SQVTM, CDR2 ANQGSEA. This CDR3 reads CSARVGTGELFF. CDR3 bases: TGCAGCGCCCGGGTGGGCACCGGGGAGCTGTTTTTT.

The chain has TRBV27 and TRBJ2-7, with 10 nucleotides matching TRBD2. V lost 3 bases to trimming and J lost 4 bases; unmatched junction nucleotides: 9. CDR1 is MNHEY, CDR2 SMNVEV, per germline (reference sequence). The CDR3 spans 16 residues. The DNA for the CDR3 is TGTGCCAGCAGTTTCCCACTACTAGCGGGAAGGTACGAGCAGTACTTC. Translated: CASSFPLLAGRYEQYF.

The chain employs TRBV5-1 and TRBJ2-7; 8 nucleotides align to TRBD1. CDR3 length: 13 amino acids. J gave up 6 bases and V 0 bases, and 2 bases lay outside the gene matches. CDR1 SGHRS and CDR2 YFSETQ come from the germline V gene. CDR3 loop: CASSLGGQGEQYF. CDR3 nucleotide sequence: TGCGCCAGCAGCTTGGGTGGACAGGGCGAGCAGTACTTC.

This chain joins TRBV4-1 and TRBJ1-1, with D possibly being TRBD1 (5 bases). The germline V gene encodes CDR1 MGHRA and CDR2 YSYEKL. The CDR3 is 13 residues long. Trimming stripped 3 bases from V and 6 bases from J, with 11 bases between. CDR3 DNA sequence: TGCGCCAGCAGCCAGACCGGGACCCCTGAAGCTTTCTTT. Its translation is CASSQTGTPEAFF.

The chain carries TRBV30 and TRBJ2-7; D uncertain. Germline V lookup: CDR1 GTSNPN, CDR2 SVGIG (reference sequence). Trimming stripped 1 base from V and 2 bases from J, with 6 bases between. CDR3 size: 12 residues. The DNA for the CDR3 is TGTGCCTGGAGTGAGGGTGCCTACGAGCAGTACTTC. Protein: CAWSEGAYEQYF.

This clone appeared a few times. CDR3 DNA: TGTGCCAGTAGTGCCAGCGGCGTCAATGAGCAGTTCTTC. It is translated as CASSASGVNEQFF. V is TRBV19 and J is TRBJ2-1; D is possibly TRBD2 (5 bases). Trimming took off 5 bases at V and 6 bases at J, with 11 bases between the two ends. Looked up from germline, CDR1 is LNHDA and CDR2 is SQIVND (reference sequence). The CDR3 is made up of 13 amino acids.

The chain carries TRBV9 and TRBJ1-1, with TRBD1 as a possible D gene (6 bases). The CDR3 has 14 residues. Germline lookup yields CDR1 SGDLS and CDR2 YYNGEE. The V end lost 3 bases, the J end lost 1 base, and 10 bases lay between the germline ends. The CDR3 loop is CASSAGQTNTEAFF. For the CDR3, the DNA is TGTGCCAGCAGCGCGGGACAAACGAACACTGAAGCTTTCTTT.

This clone showed up just once. V gene TRBV9 combines with J gene TRBJ1-6; D ambiguous. V was pared by 3 bases and J by 9 bases, with 7 bases between. The CDR3 is made up of 12 amino acids. Germline V CDR1 and CDR2: SGDLS, YYNGEE. CDR3 protein: CASSAASSPLHF. CDR3 sequence (DNA): TGTGCCAGCAGCGCCGCGAGTTCACCCCTCCACTTT.

The chain combines TRBV29-1 with TRBJ2-3; the match to TRBD2 covers 9 bases. J gave up 6 bases and V 1 base, and 8 bases lay outside the gene matches. Germline V CDR1 and CDR2: SQVTM, ANQGSEA. The CDR3 is 15 amino acids. The CDR3 region has the DNA TGCAGCGTTGAAGGGGTAACTAGCGGGCCTGATACGCAGTATTTT. Translation: CSVEGVTSGPDTQYF.

The gene calls are TRBV7-8 and TRBJ1-2, with 11 bases aligning to TRBD1. The CDR3 sequence is 16 residues long. Germline loops: CDR1 SGHVS, CDR2 FQNEAQ. With 5 bases clipped from V and 7 bases from J, the junction kept 12 bases outside the gene matches. The chain's CDR3 is CASSPGQGGGIGGYTF. In DNA form, the CDR3 reads TGTGCCAGCAGCCCGGGACAGGGGGGTGGTATTGGTGGCTACACCTTC.

The rearrangement uses TRBV7-2 and TRBJ2-6; D is possibly TRBD2 (5 bases). The CDR3 spans 18 residues. The V gene's germline CDR1 is SGHTA and CDR2 FQGNSA. Trimming removed 5 bases from V and 1 base from J, with 18 bases in between. The CDR3 reads CASSQVGEGSSGANVLTF. The CDR3 DNA reads TGTGCCAGCAGCCAAGTCGGGGAAGGGAGTTCTGGGGCCAACGTCCTGACTTTC.

The chain links TRBV15 to TRBJ1-6; no reliable D call. The CDR3 consists of 17 residues. The V end was cut by 2 bases, the J end by 5 bases, with 16 bases between. Per germline, CDR1 LNHNV and CDR2 YYDKDF (reference sequence). The DNA for the CDR3 is TGTGCCACCAGCAGAAGTAGGAATTTGGGCAATAATTCACCCCTCCACTTT. It yields the protein CATSRSRNLGNNSPLHF.

The V call is TRBV28, the J call TRBJ2-2; 8 nucleotides match TRBD1. CDR3 length equals 15 residues. After removal of 3 bases from V and 7 bases from J, the junction contained 7 bases not matched to a gene. The germline gives CDR1 MDHEN, CDR2 SYDVKM. The CDR3 is CASSLQGALGGELFF. The CDR3 region has the DNA TGTGCCAGCAGTTTGCAGGGGGCGCTTGGCGGGGAGCTGTTTTTT.

This clone was observed a single time. This sequence joins TRBV15 and TRBJ1-1; 7 bases line up with TRBD1. The CDR3 runs 13 residues. The V gene end was trimmed by 5 bases and the J gene end by 8 bases; junction bases not matched to a gene: 8. Germline V gene lookup returns CDR1 LNHNV and CDR2 YYDKDF (reference sequence). CDR3 nucleotide sequence: TGTGCCACCAGCCCAGACAGGGCCCTCGAAGCTTTCTTT. Protein: CATSPDRALEAFF.

J is TRBJ2-1 and V is TRBV4-3, with D hard to call. Germline CDR1 is LGHNA and CDR2 is YSLEER. This CDR3 region has 13 residues. Trimming took 1 base from V and 4 from J, leaving 5 bases between them. The CDR3 DNA reads TGCGCCAGCAGCCAAGGGGATTACAATGAGCAGTTCTTC. As protein: CASSQGDYNEQFF.

The chain carries TRBV29-1 and TRBJ2-2; D call uncertain. This CDR3 is built from 11 residues. V dropped 5 bases and J dropped 3 bases, with 4 bases sitting between them. The germline V gene has CDR1 SQVTM and CDR2 ANQGSEA. CDR3 DNA sequence: TGCAGCGTTTATGACACCGGGGAGCTGTTTTTT. This sequence encodes CSVYDTGELFF.

CDR3 loop: CASSQEEAGAYEQYF. The CDR3 nucleotides are TGCGCCAGCAGCCAAGAGGAAGCGGGGGCCTACGAGCAGTACTTC. This chain uses TRBV4-3 with TRBJ2-7; 8 nucleotides match TRBD2. The germline gives CDR1 LGHNA, CDR2 YSLEER. Trimming took 0 bases from V and 2 from J; bases not matched to a gene: 3. This CDR3 contains 15 residues.